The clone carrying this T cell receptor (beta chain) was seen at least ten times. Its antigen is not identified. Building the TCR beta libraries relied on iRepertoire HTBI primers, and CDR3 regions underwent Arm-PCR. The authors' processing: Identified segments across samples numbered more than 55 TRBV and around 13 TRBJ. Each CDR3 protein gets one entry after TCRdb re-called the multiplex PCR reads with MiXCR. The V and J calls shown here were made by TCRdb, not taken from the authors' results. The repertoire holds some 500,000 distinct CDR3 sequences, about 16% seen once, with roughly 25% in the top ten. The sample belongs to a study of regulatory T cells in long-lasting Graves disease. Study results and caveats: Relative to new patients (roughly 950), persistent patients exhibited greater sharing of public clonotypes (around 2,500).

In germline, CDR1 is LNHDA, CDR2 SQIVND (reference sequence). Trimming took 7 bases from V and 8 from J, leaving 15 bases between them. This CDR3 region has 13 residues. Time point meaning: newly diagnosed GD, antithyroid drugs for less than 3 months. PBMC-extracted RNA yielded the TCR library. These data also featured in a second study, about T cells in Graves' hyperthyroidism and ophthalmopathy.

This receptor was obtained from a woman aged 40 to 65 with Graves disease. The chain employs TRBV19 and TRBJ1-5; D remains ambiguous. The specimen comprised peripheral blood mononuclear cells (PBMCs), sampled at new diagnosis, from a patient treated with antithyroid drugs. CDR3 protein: CASMREGWEPQHF. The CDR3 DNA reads TGTGCCAGTATGAGAGAGGGCTGGGAGCCCCAGCATTTT.